This T cell receptor beta chain was recovered during a study of T-cell memory formation after mild COVID-19. As for the study in general: TCR clusters were largely donor specific.

Findings of the study overall: CD4+ bias marked clones expanding day 15 to 37, unlike balanced contracting clones. Prior to infection, memory already included some responding clones, suggesting cross-reactive memory joined. The CD4+ clones that contracted clustered mainly within CM and EM, and the CD8+ clones concentrated in EMRA.

Concerning this clonotype: Its specificity is unknown.

TCRdb redid the calling of the 5' RACE reads with MiXCR, one entry per CDR3 protein. In the table there are fewer than 700,000 distinct CDR3 sequences, about a sixth of which are singletons. Germline V gives CDR1 MNHEY, CDR2 SVGAGI. V shed 2 bases and J shed 0 bases, with 7 bases lying between them. The CDR3 runs 14 residues. The material sequenced was PBMCs or a T cell subset sorted from them (not recorded which). V usage is TRBV6-5 and J usage is TRBJ2-5, with D hard to call. This TCR was sampled from an adult woman who had mild COVID-19 (a few samples of this study predate the infection). Cell type and time point are not known. The CDR3 loop is CASSYRAYQETQYF. The CDR3 nucleotides read TGTGCCAGCAGTTACCGGGCCTACCAAGAGACCCAGTACTTC.